The TCR beta chain described here comes from a study of tumor and adjacent non-tumor tissue in lung cancer. At the level of the study: The patients, roughly 9 men and roughly 5 women, were 31 to 76 with stage I to III disease.

This CDR3 is 17 amino acids long. Trimming pared 3 bases from V and 8 bases from J, leaving 26 bases between. Germline assignment: CDR1 DFQATT and CDR2 SNEGSKA (reference sequence). This clonotype showed up just once. Its antigen is undetermined. Study-level findings and limits: Patients with more diverse tumor TCRs had worse survival.

RNA was extracted from bulk tissue without any cell sorting. Donors were chemotherapy-naive, newly diagnosed lung cancer surgical patients in China, August–late 2014. TCRbeta libraries were built with three rounds of nested PCR, modified from ARM-PCR. TCRdb itself ran the multiplex PCR reads through MiXCR, one entry per CDR3 protein. The table has approximately 120,000 distinct CDR3 sequences, roughly 80% seen once. The TCR was taken from a woman aged 60-75 years with non-small cell lung cancer. Material: lung tumor tissue. The chain combines TRBV20-1 with TRBJ2-1, with D tentatively TRBD1 (6 bases). CDR3 loop: CSASVILGSRGNDEQFF. The CDR3 DNA follows: TGCAGTGCTAGTGTTATTCTTGGGTCGAGGGGGAACGATGAGCAGTTCTTC.